Shown below are 2 T cell receptor beta chains from a single sample sequenced in a study of blood T cells in healthy people across ages. A J-beta primer mix and a sample-barcoded 5' primer were used in a second PCR of about 7 to 12 cycles. Via MiXCR, TCRdb re-called the 5' RACE reads, giving one row per CDR3 protein. The top ten clones hold less than 15% of a sample with 950,000 to 1,200,000 distinct CDR3 sequences, more than 30% of them seen once. Sequences were obtained from blood. The receptors stem from a man younger than 35 in good health.

This clonotype was observed a handful of times. The chain has TRBV12-3 or TRBV12-4 and TRBJ2-5; D is unresolved. Trimming cost V 11 bases and J 11 bases, with 18 bases left between them. The CDR3 has 11 residues. The DNA of the CDR3 is TGTGCCGGCGCCTGGGGAAATGAGCAGTACTTC. It codes for CAGAWGNEQYF.

This clonotype was detected only a few times. The rearrangement links TRBV19 to TRBJ1-4; 7 bases map to TRBD1. V gave up 5 bases and J gave up 4 bases; unmatched junction bases: 4. This CDR3 is built from 14 residues. CDR1 is LNHDA, CDR2 SQIVND, per germline (reference sequence). This chain's CDR3 is CASSLDRINEKLFF. CDR3 bases: TGTGCCAGTAGTTTGGACAGGATTAATGAAAAACTGTTTTTT.